The present entry profiles one TCR beta chain with its context. The data derive from a study of graft-versus-host responses after intestinal transplantation. Study-level background: Transplants were multivisceral, liver-intestinal, or isolated intestinal.

TCRdb's table, derived via immunoSEQ multiplex PCR, lists solely in-frame clones and lacks some. Here the sample spans some 9,800 clones, about 90% being singletons. Germline CDR1 reads MNHEY; CDR2 reads SVGAGI. With 7 bases removed from V and 6 bases from J, the gap between germline ends came to 19 bases. This CDR3 contains 15 residues. The source of this sequence is a human patient who received an intestinal transplant, so some T cells may come from the graft donor. The sample was PBMCs, taken approximately 42 days after intestinal transplant. This chain links TRBV6-5 with TRBJ2-1; the D gene is possibly TRBD2 (6 bases). Written as DNA, the CDR3 is TGTGCCAGCAACCTGGGGAGGTACTCCGGCAATGAGCAGTTCTTC. Translating it yields CASNLGRYSGNEQFF.